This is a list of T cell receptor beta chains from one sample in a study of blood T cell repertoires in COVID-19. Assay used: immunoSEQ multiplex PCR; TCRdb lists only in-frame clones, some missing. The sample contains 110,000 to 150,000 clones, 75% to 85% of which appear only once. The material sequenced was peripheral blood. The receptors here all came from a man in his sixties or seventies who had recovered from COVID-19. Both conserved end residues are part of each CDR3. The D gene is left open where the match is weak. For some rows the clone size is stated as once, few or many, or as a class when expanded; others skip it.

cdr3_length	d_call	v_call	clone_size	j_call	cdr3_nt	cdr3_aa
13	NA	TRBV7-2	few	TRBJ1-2	TGTGCCAGCAGCACAGGGTGGAACTATGGCTACACCTTC	CASSTGWNYGYTF
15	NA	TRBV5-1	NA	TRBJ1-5	TGCGCCAGCAGCTTGCGAGGCGGCGGGAGTCAGCCCCAGCATTTT	CASSLRGGGSQPQHF
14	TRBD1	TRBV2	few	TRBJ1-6	TGTGCCAGCAATGGCCGCAGGGGGAATTCACCCCTCCACTTT	CASNGRRGNSPLHF
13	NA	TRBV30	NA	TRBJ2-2	TGTGCCTGGAGTGTAAGGGGCCCCGGGGAGCTGTTTTTT	CAWSVRGPGELFF
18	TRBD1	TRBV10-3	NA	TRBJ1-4	TGTGCCATCAGTGAGTCGATGGGCAGGGGGCAAACTAATGAAAAACTGTTTTTT	CAISESMGRGQTNEKLFF
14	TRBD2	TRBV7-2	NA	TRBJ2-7	TGTGCCAGCAGACCCGGGACTAGCCGCTACGAGCAGTACTTC	CASRPGTSRYEQYF
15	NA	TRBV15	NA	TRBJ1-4	TGTGCCACCAGCAGAGATCGGGGGATAAATGAAAAACTGTTTTTT	CATSRDRGINEKLFF
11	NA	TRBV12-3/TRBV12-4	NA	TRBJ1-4	TGTGCCAGCAGTCAGTGGGAAAAACTGTTTTTT	CASSQWEKLFF
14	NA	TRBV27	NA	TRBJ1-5	TGTGCCAGCAGTTTAGGAGGGCCTGGTCAGCCCCAGCATTTT	CASSLGGPGQPQHF
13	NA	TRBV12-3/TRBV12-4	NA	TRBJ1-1	TGTGCCAGCGGGGGGACTTTGAACACTGAAGCTTTCTTT	CASGGTLNTEAFF
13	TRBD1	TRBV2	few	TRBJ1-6	TGTGCCACTCAGGGGGGTTATAATTCACCCCTCCACTTT	CATQGGYNSPLHF
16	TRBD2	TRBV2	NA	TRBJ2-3	TGTGCCAGCAGTCCGGGACTAGCGGGGCCCACAGATACGCAGTATTTT	CASSPGLAGPTDTQYF
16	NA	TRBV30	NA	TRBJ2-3	TGTGCCTGGAGTGGATCATGGAGCGGGAGCACAGATACGCAGTATTTT	CAWSGSWSGSTDTQYF
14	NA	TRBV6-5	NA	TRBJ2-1	TGTGCCAGCAGTTACTACCTCACCGGGGGTGAGCAGTTCTTC	CASSYYLTGGEQFF
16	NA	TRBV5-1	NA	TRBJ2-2	TGCGCCAGCAGCTTTTTTAGCGGATCGAACACCGGGGAGCTGTTTTTT	CASSFFSGSNTGELFF
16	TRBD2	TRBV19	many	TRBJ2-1	TGTGCCAGTAGTCCACTGACTAGCGGGAGTATCTATGAGCAGTTCTTC	CASSPLTSGSIYEQFF
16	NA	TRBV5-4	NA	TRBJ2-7	TGTGCCAGCAGCTTGGCTGGGGCAGTTAGTCCCTACGAGCAGTACTTC	CASSLAGAVSPYEQYF
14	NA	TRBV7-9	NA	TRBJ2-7	TGTGCCAGCAGCTTAGACAGGGACACAAACGAGCAGTACTTC	CASSLDRDTNEQYF
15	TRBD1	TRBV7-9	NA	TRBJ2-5	TGTGCCAGCAGCGCAAGGACAGGGTTTGAAGAGACCCAGTACTTC	CASSARTGFEETQYF
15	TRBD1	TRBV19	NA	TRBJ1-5	TGTGCCAGTAGGTCATCCGGGACAGGGACTCAGCCCCAGCATTTT	CASRSSGTGTQPQHF
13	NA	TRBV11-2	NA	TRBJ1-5	TGTGCCAGAAAGGACAAGCAAAGTCAGCCCCAGCATTTT	CARKDKQSQPQHF
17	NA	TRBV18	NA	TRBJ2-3	TGTGCCAGCTCACTGTCAAGAACCGGGGGAGCATCCGATACGCAGTATTTT	CASSLSRTGGASDTQYF
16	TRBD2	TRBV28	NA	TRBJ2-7	TGTGCCAGCAGCGACTCTGGGACTAGCGGGAGATACGAGCAGTACTTC	CASSDSGTSGRYEQYF